These T cell receptor beta chains were read from a single sample in a study of blood T cells in healthy people across ages. Each CDR3 protein is one row after TCRdb ran MiXCR on the 5' RACE reads. The sample shows some 1,800,000 distinct CDR3 sequences, around 42% of them seen only once. Sequenced input: blood. Source of these receptors: a human donor in good health. The CDR3 runs from the conserved cysteine through the conserved F or W. A D gene is named only where the DNA matches it firmly. Clone size is shown for a subset of rows, as once, few, many or a class of expanded clone.

>TRBJ1-1|-|-|TRBV11-1
TGTGCCAGCAGCTCGCCCCTGGGTTCCGACACTGAAGCTTTCTTT
CASSSPLGSDTEAFF
>TRBJ2-2|-|-|TRBV4-2
TGTGCCAGCAGCCAAGCCCTGGCGGGGACCGGGGAGCTGTTTTTT
CASSQALAGTGELFF
>TRBJ1-6|few|-|TRBV20-1
TGCAGTGCTAGAGATGGTGGGAGCTCCTATAATTCACCCCTCCACTTT
CSARDGGSSYNSPLHF
>TRBJ2-2|few|-|TRBV29-1
TGCAGCGCCGGCAGGGCGAACACCGGGGAGCTGTTTTTT
CSAGRANTGELFF
>TRBJ2-7|-|TRBD2|TRBV20-1
TGCAGTGCTCCCGGGGACTACCTCTCCTACGAGCAGTACTTC
CSAPGDYLSYEQYF
>TRBJ2-7|-|-|TRBV29-1
TGCAGCGTTGAAGGTGTAGGACCCTACGAGCAGTACTTC
CSVEGVGPYEQYF
>TRBJ1-2|-|-|TRBV20-1
TGCAGTGCTAGAGGGGGGTCTATCTACACCTTC
CSARGGSIYTF
>TRBJ2-3|few|-|TRBV5-1
TGCGCCAGCAGGGGCGGTCAGGGTAGGACAGATACGCAGTATTTT
CASRGGQGRTDTQYF
>TRBJ2-4|-|TRBD1|TRBV7-6
TGTGCCAGCAGCCCCGACAGGGCACGAGAGCAGTACTTC
CASSPDRAREQYF
>TRBJ2-4|-|-|TRBV20-1
TGCAGTGCTAGTCCCTCAGTGGACATTCAGTACTTC
CSASPSVDIQYF
>TRBJ1-5|-|-|TRBV2
TGTGCCAGCAGTGGGGACACTAATCAGCCCCAGCATTTT
CASSGDTNQPQHF
>TRBJ1-1|few|-|TRBV12-3/TRBV12-4
TGTGCCAGCAGTTTGGGTGGCAGGTACACTGAAGCTTTCTTT
CASSLGGRYTEAFF
>TRBJ1-5|few|-|TRBV20-1
TGCAGTGCTAGCGTAGCCCAGCCCCAGCATTTT
CSASVAQPQHF
>TRBJ2-5|-|-|TRBV7-2
TGTGCCAGCAGCTCCGACATAAATGAGCAGTACTTC
CASSSDINEQYF
>TRBJ2-1|-|-|TRBV6-2/TRBV6-3
TGTGCCAGCAGTCGACTAACAGATTCCTACGAGCAGTTCTTC
CASSRLTDSYEQFF
>TRBJ1-2|few|-|TRBV5-1
TGCGCCAGCAGCCCGGCGAGCCGACGGTCTCTAGGCTACACCTTC
CASSPASRRSLGYTF
>TRBJ2-7|-|-|TRBV28
TGTGCCAGCAGTTTTTCCCCAAATTCCGAGCAGTACTTC
CASSFSPNSEQYF
>TRBJ1-1|-|-|TRBV7-2
TGTGCCAGCAGTCTCCGGACGGAAGGGACTGAAGCTTTCTTT
CASSLRTEGTEAFF
>TRBJ2-1|few|TRBD2|TRBV27
TGTGCCAGCAGACCGCATAAACTAGCGGGGGGGCCTTCCTACAATGAGCAGTTCTTC
CASRPHKLAGGPSYNEQFF
>TRBJ2-1|-|TRBD2|TRBV20-1
TGCAGTGCTAGAGATCATCAGCGGGGAGAATACAATGAGCAGTTCTTC
CSARDHQRGEYNEQFF
>TRBJ1-5|-|-|TRBV6-2/TRBV6-3
TGTGCCAGCAGTTTATCCTTTAGCAATCAGCCCCAGCATTTT
CASSLSFSNQPQHF
>TRBJ2-2|-|-|TRBV7-3
TGTGCCAGCAGCTTAAGACCGGGGGCGAACACCGGGGAGCTGTTTTTT
CASSLRPGANTGELFF
>TRBJ2-7|-|-|TRBV28
TGTGCCAGCAGTTCTCTAACCGGGACCGGAATTTACGAGCAGTACTTC
CASSSLTGTGIYEQYF